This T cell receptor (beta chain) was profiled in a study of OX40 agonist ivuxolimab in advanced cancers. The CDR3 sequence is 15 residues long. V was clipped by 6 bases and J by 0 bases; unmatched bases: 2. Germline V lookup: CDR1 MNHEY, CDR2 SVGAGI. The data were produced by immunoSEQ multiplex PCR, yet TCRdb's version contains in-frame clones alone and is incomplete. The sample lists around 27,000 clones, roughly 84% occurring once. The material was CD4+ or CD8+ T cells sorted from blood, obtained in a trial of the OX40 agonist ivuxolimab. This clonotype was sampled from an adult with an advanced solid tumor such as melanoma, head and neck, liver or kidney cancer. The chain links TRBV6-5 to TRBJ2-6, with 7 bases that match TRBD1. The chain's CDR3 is CASRRDSSGANVLTF. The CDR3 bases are TGTGCCAGCAGAAGGGACAGCTCTGGGGCCAACGTCCTGACTTTC.